This T cell receptor (beta chain) emerged from a study of OX40 agonist ivuxolimab in advanced cancers. Findings and limits, study-wide: There were also nonresponders showing low normalized T-cell clonal expansion. By week 6 at 0.1 to 3.0 mg/kg, blood CD4+ and CD8+ T cells had expanded clonally.

Note on this clone: Antigen specificity is unknown. A far larger clone is one base from this, pointing to a likely read error.

Libraries were prepared by immunoSEQ multiplex PCR; TCRdb keeps only in-frame clonotypes and omits some of them. This sample yields 70,000 to 100,000 clones, of which 90% are seen a single time; 6.5% to 9% belongs to the top ten. Germline CDR1 is MNHEY and CDR2 is SVGAGI. The CDR3 length is 13 residues. The chain joins TRBV6-5 to TRBJ2-7; D is ambiguous. The specimen comprised CD4+ or CD8+ T cells sorted from blood, sampled in a trial of the OX40 agonist ivuxolimab. The receptor comes from an adult with an advanced solid tumor such as melanoma, head and neck, liver or kidney cancer. The CDR3 nucleotides are TGTGCCAGCAGTTACTCGACCGGCTACGAGCAGCACTTC. This encodes CASSYSTGYEQHF.